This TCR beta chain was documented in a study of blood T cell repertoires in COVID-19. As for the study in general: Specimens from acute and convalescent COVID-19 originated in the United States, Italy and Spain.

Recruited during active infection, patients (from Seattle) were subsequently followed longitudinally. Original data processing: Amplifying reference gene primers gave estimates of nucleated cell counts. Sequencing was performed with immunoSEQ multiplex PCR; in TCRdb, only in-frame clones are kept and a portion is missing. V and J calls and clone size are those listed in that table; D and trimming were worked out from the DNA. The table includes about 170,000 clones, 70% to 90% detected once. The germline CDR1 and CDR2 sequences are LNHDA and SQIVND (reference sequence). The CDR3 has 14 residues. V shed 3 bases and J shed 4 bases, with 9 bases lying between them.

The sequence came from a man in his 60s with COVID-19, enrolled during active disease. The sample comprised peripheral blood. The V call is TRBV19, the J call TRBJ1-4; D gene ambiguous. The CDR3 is CASSILRDNEKLFF. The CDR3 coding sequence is TGTGCCAGTAGTATCTTACGGGATAATGAAAAACTGTTTTTT.